The next 17 T cell receptor beta chains were all read from a single sample in a study of control samples from healthy donors and cancer patients. Data came from immunoSEQ multiplex PCR; TCRdb stores just in-frame clones and leaves some out. This table holds 210,000 or so clones, around 93% found once. The sequenced sample consisted of blood. These receptors all stem from a young man in good health.

The genes are TRBV6-5 and TRBJ2-1; 7 nucleotides line up with TRBD2. Germline lookup yields CDR1 MNHEY and CDR2 SVGAGI. J was trimmed by 5 bases and V by 2 bases; bases with no gene match: 6. This CDR3 contains 15 residues. The CDR3 here is CASSYRLADHNEQFF. The CDR3 DNA is TGTGCCAGCAGTTACCGTCTAGCGGACCACAATGAGCAGTTCTTC.

This clone came up once. The chain carries TRBV6-1 and TRBJ2-7, with no clear D. The V and J ends lost 3 bases and 6 bases respectively, with 15 bases between them. The V gene's germline CDR1 is MNHNS and CDR2 SASEGT. The CDR3 has 14 residues. Here the CDR3 DNA reads TGTGCCAGCAGTGATCAGTTCCCTACCTTCGAGCAGTACTTC. Protein: CASSDQFPTFEQYF.

In nucleotides, the CDR3 is TGTGCCAGCAGCCAAGGGGACAGGTCCAACGTCCTGACTTTC. Translation: CASSQGDRSNVLTF. This rearrangement joins TRBV4-2 to TRBJ2-6; TRBD1 aligns across 8 bases. Germline CDR1 is LGHNA and CDR2 is YNFKEQ. V lost 1 base and J lost 8; bases outside the gene matches: 1. This CDR3 region has 14 residues.

The V call is TRBV6-4, the J call TRBJ2-3, with D uncertain. Germline V gene sequence: CDR1 MRHNA, CDR2 SNTAGT. Trimming removed 0 bases at V and 4 bases at J, with 11 bases between. CDR3 length equals 15 residues. The DNA of the CDR3 is TGTGCCAGCAGTGACTCTGGTGCAATGGCAGATACGCAGTATTTT. This translates into CASSDSGAMADTQYF.

This chain connects TRBV21-1 to TRBJ1-2. TRBV21-1 is classified as a pseudogene. The CDR3 length is 14 residues. CDR3: CASARTGRSYGYTF. The CDR3 DNA follows: TGTGCCAGCGCACGAACAGGGAGGAGCTATGGCTACACCTTC.

V usage is TRBV29-1 and J usage is TRBJ2-1, with unresolved D. The CDR3 is made up of 13 amino acids. Looked up from germline, CDR1 is SQVTM and CDR2 is ANQGSEA. Trimming pared 0 bases from V and 4 bases from J, leaving 7 bases between. CDR3 in amino acids: CSVEEASYNEQFF. CDR3 sequence (DNA): TGCAGCGTTGAAGAAGCATCTTACAATGAGCAGTTCTTC.

CDR3 amino acids: CASSSGPTTDTQYF. The CDR3 nucleotides read TGTGCCAGCAGCTCCGGACCGACTACAGATACGCAGTATTTT. This sequence joins TRBV7-3 and TRBJ2-3; D is unresolved. The CDR3 has 14 residues. V was pared by 4 bases and J by 3 bases, with 11 bases between. Germline CDR1 reads SGHTA; CDR2 reads FQGTGA.

This chain uses TRBV3-1 (or the pseudogene TRBV3-2) with TRBJ2-1; 8 nucleotides match TRBD2. Germline CDR1 is LGHDT and CDR2 is YNNKEL (reference sequence). V was pared by 3 bases and J by 5 bases, with 6 bases of the junction left unmatched. This CDR3 is 15 amino acids long. This chain's CDR3 is CASSHPGGRDNEQFF. CDR3 nucleotide sequence: TGTGCCAGCAGCCACCCGGGGGGGCGGGACAATGAGCAGTTCTTC.

V usage is TRBV10-3 and J usage is TRBJ2-1; unclear D gene. Germline CDR1 is ENHRY and CDR2 is SYGVKD. V dropped 0 bases and J dropped 6 bases, with 12 bases sitting between them. The CDR3 is 15 amino acids. The CDR3 here is CAISESPANLNEQFF. DNA for the CDR3: TGTGCCATCAGTGAGTCGCCAGCCAACCTCAATGAGCAGTTCTTC.

This clone occurred once. V gene TRBV6-5 combines with J gene TRBJ2-7, with a possible D match to TRBD1 (5 bases). The CDR3 loop spans 14 amino acids. Per germline, CDR1 MNHEY and CDR2 SVGAGI. The germline V and J ends were trimmed by 6 bases and 2 bases, with 14 bases remaining between them. The DNA for the CDR3 is TGTGCCAGCAGCCTCGATACAGGTCCCTACGAGCAGTACTTC. This translates into CASSLDTGPYEQYF.

V usage is TRBV5-5 and J usage is TRBJ1-2; perhaps TRBD1 as D (6 bases). Per the germline V gene, CDR1 is SGHKS and CDR2 is YYEKEE (reference sequence). The ends were cut back, 4 bases at V and 3 bases at J, with 10 bases in the middle. The CDR3 is 13 amino acids. The CDR3 DNA sequence: TGTGCCAGCAGCCGTCGGACAGACTATGGCTACACCTTC. Encoded protein: CASSRRTDYGYTF.

The chain recombines TRBV7-9 with TRBJ1-5; D is unclear. Per germline, CDR1 SEHNR and CDR2 FQNEAQ (reference sequence). Trimming removed 3 bases from V and 7 bases from J, with 13 bases in between. The CDR3 spans 14 residues. CDR3 bases: TGTGCCAGCAGCTTGGTGGGGTCGGGGCAGCCCCAGCATTTT. Amino acids: CASSLVGSGQPQHF.

The rearrangement uses TRBV7-8 and TRBJ2-3, with D possibly TRBD1 on 5 matching bases. The germline gives CDR1 SGHVS, CDR2 FQNEAQ. CDR3 length: 16 residues. The ends were cut back, 1 base at V and 1 base at J, with 12 bases in the middle. DNA of the CDR3: TGTGCCAGCAGCTTAGTTCCAGGGTGGGGCACAGATACGCAGTATTTT. Amino acids: CASSLVPGWGTDTQYF.

This clone came up a few times. The rearrangement links TRBV4-1 to TRBJ1-4; D is unresolved. The V end lost 1 base, the J end lost 5 bases, and 11 bases lay between the germline ends. The CDR3 spans 15 residues. Germline CDR1 is MGHRA and CDR2 is YSYEKL. In DNA, the CDR3 is TGCGCCAGCAGCCAAGTACAGATTAACAATGAAAAACTGTTTTTT. It yields the protein CASSQVQINNEKLFF.

This chain joins TRBV19 and TRBJ1-2; 8 bases fit TRBD1. Looked up from germline, CDR1 is LNHDA and CDR2 is SQIVND (reference sequence). CDR3 size: 15 residues. V shed 5 bases and J 6 bases; nucleotides not matched to a gene: 11. CDR3 amino acids: CASSFPTGAVDGYTF. As DNA, the CDR3 is TGTGCCAGTAGTTTCCCGACAGGGGCGGTTGATGGCTACACCTTC.

The rearrangement uses TRBV2 and TRBJ1-2; tentatively, D is TRBD1 (5 bases). V gave up 1 base and J gave up 2 bases, with 11 bases separating them. Germline-derived CDR1 and CDR2 are SNHLY and FYNNEI. The CDR3 runs 15 residues. Here the CDR3 DNA reads TGTGCCAGCAGTGAAGGACACCGGGACAACTATGGCTACACCTTC. It encodes CASSEGHRDNYGYTF.

The V gene is TRBV5-1, the J gene TRBJ1-1; D perhaps matches TRBD1 (6 bases). Per the germline V gene, CDR1 is SGHRS and CDR2 is YFSETQ. V lost 3 bases and J lost 3, with 12 bases in between. CDR3 length: 14 residues. The CDR3 is CASSSDSWDTEAFF. For the CDR3, the DNA is TGCGCCAGCAGCTCGGACAGTTGGGACACTGAAGCTTTCTTT.